These 22 T cell receptor beta chains share one sample of origin, sequenced in a study of cytomegalovirus exposure and HLA in healthy donors (dated by TCRdb to about 2017). The library was obtained by the immunoSEQ multiplex PCR assay. A mixture of 60 forward primers for TCR Vbeta segments and 13 reverse primers for TCR Jbeta segments was used in the multiplex PCR. TCRdb re-hosts the immuneACCESS table, in-frame sequences only. Its copies lack some clones; in the studies checked, an unresolved V gene accounts for under half of them, and the cause for the rest is not known. The sample table contains 85,000 to 130,000 clones; only one count was recorded for under 80% of them. The ten largest clones represent over 3.5% of the sample. Sequenced input: PBMCs. These receptors came from a woman in her fifties or sixties in good health and CMV-seropositive.

CDR3 bases: TGTGCCAGCAGCTTGGACAGGGGCACAGATACGCAGTATTTT. Translating gives CASSLDRGTDTQYF. The chain has TRBV27 and TRBJ2-3; 8 bases are shared with TRBD1. In germline, CDR1 is MNHEY, CDR2 SMNVEV (reference sequence). Trimming at V came to 6 bases and at J to 1 base, leaving 3 bases not matched to a gene. CDR3 length: 14 amino acids.

V is TRBV27 and J is TRBJ1-1, with 7 bases identical to TRBD1. J lost 0 bases, V lost 0 bases, and 4 bases had no gene match. The length of the CDR3 is 16 residues. In germline, CDR1 is MNHEY, CDR2 SMNVEV (reference sequence). CDR3 residues: CASSLSGTVMNTEAFF. DNA for the CDR3: TGTGCCAGCAGTTTATCTGGGACAGTGATGAACACTGAAGCTTTCTTT.

This chain links TRBV7-2 with TRBJ2-3; tentatively, D is TRBD1 (6 bases). From germline, CDR1 is SGHTA and CDR2 FQGNSA. V lost 1 base and J lost 1, with 6 bases in between. This CDR3 has 14 residues. The CDR3 loop reads CASSLGGRTDTQYF. CDR3 coding DNA: TGTGCCAGCAGCTTAGGGGGGCGCACAGATACGCAGTATTTT.

This clone occurred a few times. This chain joins TRBV30 and TRBJ1-6, with 8 bases matching TRBD1. Trimming took 3 bases from V and 8 from J; bases not matched to a gene: 3. CDR1 and CDR2 from the germline V gene are GTSNPN and SVGIG (reference sequence). CDR3 length: 13 residues. The DNA for the CDR3 is TGTGCCTGGAGAGAACAGGGGGATTCACCCCTCCACTTT. It specifies CAWREQGDSPLHF.

The rearrangement uses TRBV5-4 and TRBJ2-5; 8 positions match TRBD2. The germline V gene encodes CDR1 SGHNT and CDR2 YYREEE (reference sequence). CDR3 size: 16 residues. Trimming took 0 bases from V and 2 from J; bases not matched to a gene: 6. In DNA, the CDR3 is TGTGCCAGCAGCTTGGTTGGTAGCGGGGAACAAGAGACCCAGTACTTC. It codes for CASSLVGSGEQETQYF.

The V and J genes are TRBV6-5 and TRBJ1-4, with TRBD1 as a possible D gene (5 bases). The CDR3 extends over 15 amino acids. Trimming took off 6 bases at V and 2 bases at J, with 13 bases between the two ends. Germline assignment: CDR1 MNHEY and CDR2 SVGAGI. The CDR3 sequence is CASRKPGFTNEKLFF. The CDR3, as DNA: TGTGCCAGCAGAAAGCCAGGGTTTACTAATGAAAAACTGTTTTTT.

The chain carries TRBV7-8 and TRBJ1-2; maybe TRBD1 (6 bases). The CDR3 length is 15 residues. V dropped 5 bases and J dropped 5 bases, with 18 bases sitting between them. CDR1 SGHVS and CDR2 FQNEAQ come from the germline V gene. CDR3 bases: TGTGCCAGCAGCCACCGGACAGTTCTACCGTATGGCTACACCTTC. Amino acids: CASSHRTVLPYGYTF.

The CDR3 DNA sequence: TGCAGCGTTGAAGGTCGTAGTGGGACTGCCACCTACAATGAGCAGTTCTTC. Translation gives CSVEGRSGTATYNEQFF. V is TRBV29-1 and J is TRBJ2-1, with D possibly being TRBD2 (6 bases). The CDR3 has 17 residues. The germline V gene encodes CDR1 SQVTM and CDR2 ANQGSEA. Trimming cost V 1 base and J 2 bases, with 18 bases left between them.

This clone occurred once. The chain combines TRBV5-1 with TRBJ1-1; 7 bases line up with TRBD1. This CDR3 is 15 amino acids long. The germline CDR1 and CDR2 sequences are SGHRS and YFSETQ. V lost 4 bases and J lost 4; bases outside the gene matches: 10. This CDR3 reads CASSGDRAIGTEAFF. The CDR3 DNA follows: TGCGCCAGCAGCGGTGACAGGGCTATAGGCACTGAAGCTTTCTTT. The full variable domain, completed using reference TRBV5-1 and TRBJ1-1, is KAGVTQTPRYLIKTRGQQVTLSCSPISGHRSVSWYQQTPGQGLQFLFEYFSETQRNKGNFPGRFSGRQFSNSRSEMNVSTLELGDSALYLCASSGDRAIGTEAFFGQGTRLTVV.

The chain employs TRBV6-1 and TRBJ2-3; 8 nucleotides agree with TRBD1. This CDR3 contains 14 residues. The germline gives CDR1 MNHNS, CDR2 SASEGT. V dropped 11 bases and J dropped 4; count of bases not matched to a gene: 11. The CDR3: CAVGRQGSADTQYF. DNA of the CDR3: TGTGCCGTCGGACGACAGGGGAGCGCAGATACGCAGTATTTT.

This sequence joins TRBV2 and TRBJ2-5; no firm D call. Germline CDR1 is SNHLY and CDR2 is FYNNEI. V lost 6 bases and J lost 5, with 13 bases in between. The CDR3 spans 13 residues. CDR3 loop: CASRQSRQETQYF. DNA for the CDR3: TGTGCCAGCAGGCAGAGCAGGCAGGAGACCCAGTACTTC.

This chain connects TRBV2 to TRBJ2-5; maybe TRBD2 (5 bases). The V end lost 8 bases, the J end lost 1 base, and 14 bases lay between the germline ends. This CDR3 is built from 14 residues. Germline CDR1 SNHLY, CDR2 FYNNEI. In nucleotides, the CDR3 is TGTGCCAGCGGTGGAGTGAGGGCCCAAGAGACCCAGTACTTC. It yields the protein CASGGVRAQETQYF.

The chain has TRBV30 and TRBJ1-4; TRBD1 aligns across 8 bases. CDR1 and CDR2 (germline): GTSNPN, SVGIG (reference sequence). The CDR3 covers 13 residues. The CDR3 DNA is TGTGCTTGCTTCCAGGGGGCGGTAGAAAAACTGTTTTTT. This sequence encodes CACFQGAVEKLFF.

Note on this clone: The junction and the germline gene differ at one end; a read error may be behind it. The V call is TRBV7-7, the J call TRBJ1-1; 8 bases are shared with TRBD1. This CDR3 contains 13 residues. The V gene's germline CDR1 is SSHAT and CDR2 FNYEAQ (reference sequence). Here the CDR3 reads CASSSDRDTEAFF. Here the CDR3 DNA reads TGTGCTAGCAGCTCGGACAGGGACACTGAAGCTTTCTTT. Combining the CDR3 with reference TRBV7-7 and TRBJ1-1 gives the whole variable domain GAGVSQSPRYKVTKRGQDVTLRCDPISSHATLYWYQQALGQGPEFLTYFNYEAQPDKSGLPSDRFSAERPEGSISTLTIQRTEQRDSAMYRCASSSDRDTEAFFGQGTRLTVV.

The chain couples TRBV25-1 to TRBJ1-2, with D possibly TRBD1 on 6 matching bases. The CDR3 covers 13 residues. Looked up from germline, CDR1 is MGHDK and CDR2 is SYGVNS. The V gene lost 8 bases and the J gene lost 8 bases, with 18 bases spanning the gap. The DNA for the CDR3 is TGTGCCAGCGGCACAGGGATTTCAGGAGGCTACACCTTC. It translates to CASGTGISGGYTF.

The chain uses TRBV10-1 and TRBJ2-7; 14 bases agree with TRBD2. The germline V gene has CDR1 WNHNN and CDR2 SYGVQD (reference sequence). The CDR3 contains 16 residues. Germline trimming cut 5 bases from V and 3 bases from J; bases unmatched to any gene: 6. The CDR3 here is CASSPPGLAGGYEQYF. The CDR3 bases are TGCGCCAGCAGTCCCCCCGGACTAGCGGGGGGCTACGAGCAGTACTTC.

The CDR3 loop reads CASSSHFGRGYTF. In DNA form, the CDR3 reads TGCGCCAGCAGCTCCCACTTTGGCAGGGGCTACACCTTC. This rearrangement joins TRBV5-1 to TRBJ1-2; D unresolved. Germline V gene sequence: CDR1 SGHRS, CDR2 YFSETQ. Trimming stripped 3 bases from V and 8 bases from J, with 14 bases between. The CDR3 contains 13 residues.

The J gene is TRBJ2-1, the V gene TRBV7-8; 10 bases are a match to TRBD2. The germline gives CDR1 SGHVS, CDR2 FQNEAQ. V dropped 5 bases and J dropped 2; count of bases not matched to a gene: 3. CDR3 length: 15 residues. The CDR3 sequence: CASSRSGGTYNEQFF. The DNA of the CDR3 is TGTGCCAGCAGCCGTAGCGGGGGGACCTACAATGAGCAGTTCTTC.

The rearrangement joins TRBV5-6 to TRBJ1-2; D gene uncertain. The CDR3 consists of 12 residues. V was pared by 3 bases and J by 8 bases, with 11 bases between. Germline V gene lookup returns CDR1 SGHDT and CDR2 YYEEEE. The CDR3 sequence is CASSSVPLGYTF. The DNA for the CDR3 is TGTGCCAGCAGCTCCGTCCCTCTAGGCTACACCTTC.

This rearrangement joins TRBV7-8 to TRBJ2-7; no definite D call. This CDR3 contains 13 residues. The germline CDR1 and CDR2 sequences are SGHVS and FQNEAQ. Trimming took off 5 bases at V and 6 bases at J, with 14 bases between the two ends. CDR3 coding DNA: TGTGCCAGCAGCCATCACTTACTCCGCGAGCAGTACTTC. It translates to CASSHHLLREQYF.

This chain uses TRBV6-6 with TRBJ2-1, with 8 bases that match TRBD2. J gave up 7 bases and V 6 bases, and 14 bases lay outside the gene matches. CDR1 and CDR2 (germline): MNHNY, SVGAGI (reference sequence). The CDR3 covers 16 residues. As DNA, the CDR3 is TGTGCCAGCAGCCTACTAGCGGACCTCCTGGGGAATGAGCAGTTCTTC. Translation: CASSLLADLLGNEQFF.

The chain couples TRBV6-6 to TRBJ1-1; tentative D call: TRBD1 (6 bases). The CDR3 is 15 amino acids. Per germline, CDR1 MNHNY and CDR2 SVGAGI (reference sequence). Trimming took off 0 bases at V and 8 bases at J, with 16 bases between the two ends. The CDR3 DNA sequence: TGTGCCAGCAGTTACTCAACGACAGGCTTGATGGAAGCTTTCTTT. It translates to CASSYSTTGLMEAFF.